The entry below gives a single TCR beta chain sequence along with its context. Its matching antigen is unknown. The data were produced by immunoSEQ multiplex PCR, yet TCRdb's version contains in-frame clones alone and is incomplete. Here the sample spans 75,000 to 95,000 clones, 89% being singletons. The data belong to a study of OX40 agonist ivuxolimab in advanced cancers. Study details: Cancers in dose escalation were hepatocellular, melanoma, renal cell and head and neck. General observations from the study: In the 0.1-3.0 mg/kg groups, partial responders showed among the lowest expansion. Among expanded peripheral T cells, antigen specificity went undetermined.

In germline, CDR1 is LGHNA, CDR2 YNFKEQ. V lost 0 bases to trimming and J lost 0 bases; unmatched junction nucleotides: 8. This CDR3 region has 18 residues. This sample comprised CD4+ or CD8+ T cells sorted from blood, obtained in a trial of the OX40 agonist ivuxolimab. The receptor comes from an adult with an advanced solid tumor such as melanoma, head and neck, liver or kidney cancer. V is TRBV4-2 and J is TRBJ1-3; TRBD1 matches 7 bases. The CDR3: CASSQDRFRQGSGNTIYF. The CDR3 DNA is TGTGCCAGCAGCCAAGATCGCTTTAGACAGGGCTCTGGAAACACCATATATTTT.